This entry lists 18 T cell receptor beta chains sequenced from one sample in a study of OX40 agonist ivuxolimab in advanced cancers. TCRdb's table, derived via immunoSEQ multiplex PCR, lists solely in-frame clones and lacks some. The sample holds about 52,000 clones, approximately 90% seen once. Here the sequenced sample was CD4+ or CD8+ T cells sorted from blood, taken in a trial of the OX40 agonist ivuxolimab. The source is an adult with an advanced solid tumor such as melanoma, head and neck, liver or kidney cancer.

The chain is built from TRBV13 and TRBJ1-3; no definite D call. Trimming pared 4 bases from V and 3 bases from J, leaving 7 bases between. Germline loops: CDR1 PRHDT, CDR2 FYEKMQ (reference sequence). The CDR3 sequence is 13 residues long. Written as DNA, the CDR3 is TGTGCCAGCAGCTACATGAATGGAAACACCATATATTTT. This encodes CASSYMNGNTIYF.

The chain joins TRBV5-1 to TRBJ1-3, with D possibly being TRBD1 (6 bases). V lost 0 bases to trimming and J lost 4 bases, with 8 bases between them. Germline CDR1 SGHRS, CDR2 YFSETQ. CDR3 length equals 14 residues. The CDR3: CASSLGTDGNTIYF. For the CDR3, the DNA is TGCGCCAGCAGCTTGGGGACAGACGGAAACACCATATATTTT.

The V and J genes are TRBV9 and TRBJ2-1; possibly TRBD2 for D (5 bases). The CDR3 runs 13 residues. V lost 3 bases, J lost 3 bases, and 7 bases lay in between. Germline loops: CDR1 SGDLS, CDR2 YYNGEE. The CDR3 region has the DNA TGTGCCAGCAGCGCCCGGGACTACAATGAGCAGTTCTTC. Translating gives CASSARDYNEQFF.

This rearrangement joins TRBV27 to TRBJ1-2, with D perhaps TRBD1 (6 bases). The CDR3 loop spans 16 amino acids. Trimming cost V 0 bases and J 2 bases, with 13 bases left between them. The germline CDR1 and CDR2 sequences are MNHEY and SMNVEV (reference sequence). The CDR3 DNA reads as TGTGCCAGCAGTTTATCCGGTTACAGGGTGAACTATGGCTACACCTTC. Protein: CASSLSGYRVNYGYTF.

The V call is TRBV9, the J call TRBJ2-3, with D unresolved. The CDR3 has 15 amino acids. The V end was cut by 3 bases, the J end by 2 bases, with 13 bases between. The germline V gene has CDR1 SGDLS and CDR2 YYNGEE. The CDR3: CASSGSFGNTDTQYF. The CDR3 bases are TGTGCCAGCAGCGGTTCTTTTGGCAACACAGATACGCAGTATTTT.

The V and J genes are TRBV4-1 and TRBJ1-6; 10 bases are shared with TRBD1. With V trimmed by 2 bases and J by 7 bases, 5 bases remained unmatched. Germline values: CDR1 MGHRA, CDR2 YSYEKL. This CDR3 region has 16 residues. CDR3 coding DNA: TGCGCCAGCAGCCAATCGGACAGGGGGGTGAATTCACCCCTCCACTTT. Translation gives CASSQSDRGVNSPLHF.

The chain uses TRBV2 and TRBJ1-2, with D possibly matching TRBD1 (6 bases). CDR3 size: 16 residues. Germline CDR1 and CDR2: SNHLY and FYNNEI. Trimming took 4 bases from V and 1 from J, leaving 16 bases between them. CDR3 sequence reads: CASSGGGENFNYGYTF. The CDR3 nucleotides are TGTGCCAGCAGTGGAGGGGGTGAAAATTTTAACTATGGCTACACCTTC.

The chain links TRBV27 to TRBJ1-2; possible D gene TRBD1, 6 bases. CDR3 length: 14 residues. V lost 5 bases, J lost 8 bases, and 18 bases lay in between. The germline gives CDR1 MNHEY, CDR2 SMNVEV (reference sequence). The CDR3 region has the DNA TGTGCCAGCAGTCCCGTGAGGTCCGGGGGCGGCTACACCTTC. This codes for CASSPVRSGGGYTF.

The rearrangement joins TRBV4-3 to TRBJ2-3; maybe TRBD2 (6 bases). Germline V gene data show CDR1 as LGHNA and CDR2 as YSLEER. CDR3 size: 17 residues. V gave up 1 base and J gave up 0 bases, with 14 bases separating them. CDR3 in amino acids: CASSQAGLFPSTDTQYF. The CDR3 coding sequence is TGCGCCAGCAGCCAAGCGGGACTTTTTCCTAGCACAGATACGCAGTATTTT.

This chain links TRBV15 with TRBJ1-5; the D is unclear. Germline loops: CDR1 LNHNV, CDR2 YYDKDF (reference sequence). This CDR3 is 15 amino acids long. Trimming took off 1 base at V and 0 bases at J, with 7 bases between the two ends. The CDR3 sequence: CATSRGSDSNQPQHF. In DNA, the CDR3 is TGTGCCACCAGCAGAGGGTCAGATAGCAATCAGCCCCAGCATTTT.

The chain couples TRBV5-6 to TRBJ1-1; 7 positions agree with TRBD1. CDR1 is SGHDT, CDR2 YYEEEE, per germline. The CDR3 extends over 13 amino acids. J lost 7 bases, V lost 3 bases, and 6 bases had no gene match. The CDR3 nucleotides read TGTGCCAGCAGCTCATCCCGGGACAGTGAAGCTTTCTTT. Residues: CASSSSRDSEAFF.

The V call is TRBV29-1, the J call TRBJ2-1, with TRBD2 identical over 10 bases. This CDR3 spans 16 amino acids. Germline lookup yields CDR1 SQVTM and CDR2 ANQGSEA. Trimming removed 6 bases from V and 6 bases from J; junction bases left unmatched: 14. The CDR3 reads CSVDRVGSGGRNEQFF. The CDR3 DNA sequence: TGCAGCGTCGACCGAGTGGGTAGCGGGGGGCGCAATGAGCAGTTCTTC.

This sequence joins TRBV7-3 and TRBJ1-2; 11 bases align to TRBD1. The V and J ends lost 4 bases and 6 bases, in that order; junction bases with no gene match: 10. This CDR3 is built from 16 residues. Germline assignment: CDR1 SGHTA and CDR2 FQGTGA. The DNA for the CDR3 is TGTGCCAGCAGCTCCCTGGGGGGACAGGGGGTGGATGGCTACACCTTC. This gives the protein CASSSLGGQGVDGYTF.

A remark on this clone: One end of the junction fails to match germline, which may point to a read error. The chain recombines TRBV11-3 with TRBJ2-5, with 8 bases that match TRBD1. There are 14 residues in the CDR3. Germline-derived CDR1 and CDR2 are SGHNT and YENEEA. The chain's CDR3 is CASSPWTGQGTQYF. CDR3 in DNA: TGTGCCAGCAGCCCCTGGACAGGGCAAGGGACCCAGTACTTC. Based on the CDR3 plus reference TRBV11-3 and TRBJ2-5, the full variable domain is EAGVVQSPRYKIIEKKQPVAFWCNPISGHNTLYWYLQNLGQGPELLIRYENEEAVDDSQLPKDRFSAERLKGVDSTLKIQPAELGDSAVYLCASSPWTGQGTQYFGPGTRLLVL.

The chain couples TRBV28 to TRBJ1-2; D is uncertain. The V gene lost 3 bases and the J gene lost 8 bases, with 7 bases spanning the gap. Germline V gene sequence: CDR1 MDHEN, CDR2 SYDVKM. This CDR3 comprises 11 residues. CDR3 in amino acids: CASSFNMGYTF. CDR3 in DNA: TGTGCCAGCAGTTTTAATATGGGCTACACCTTC.

This sequence joins TRBV27 and TRBJ2-7; D uncertain. This CDR3 region has 14 residues. Looked up from germline, CDR1 is MNHEY and CDR2 is SMNVEV (reference sequence). Trimming pared 1 base from V and 5 bases from J, leaving 12 bases between. The CDR3 loop is CASSLYMRGDEQYF. CDR3 DNA: TGTGCCAGCAGTTTATATATGAGAGGCGACGAGCAGTACTTC.

This rearrangement joins TRBV28 to TRBJ1-2; tentative D call: TRBD1 (6 bases). Germline loops: CDR1 MDHEN, CDR2 SYDVKM. Between the trimmed V and J ends, which lost 6 bases and 13 bases, there was a span of 15 bases. The CDR3 loop spans 11 amino acids. The CDR3 here is CASSKGVVTTF. The CDR3 DNA follows: TGTGCCAGCAGCAAGGGGGTGGTGACCACCTTC.

With regard to this clone: The same CDR3 is also encoded by other DNA sequences in this sample. The chain combines TRBV19 with TRBJ2-7; 8 nucleotides agree with TRBD1. The CDR3 spans 14 residues. Trimming took 3 bases from V and 4 from J; bases not matched to a gene: 5. Germline V gene sequence: CDR1 LNHDA, CDR2 SQIVND (reference sequence). The CDR3, as DNA: TGTGCCAGTAGTATTTCAGGGGGCGGATACGAGCAGTACTTC. It is translated as CASSISGGGYEQYF.